This TCR beta chain was documented in a study of shared clonotypes between healthy human individuals. Findings of the study overall: Among non-shared clonotypes, generation probabilities were lower than among those shared by all four donors.

Terminally differentiated effector memory CD45RA+ cells were excluded by CCR7 positive selection of CD45RO-negative cells. Some clones are missing from TCRdb's copy, which holds only in-frame ones; the method was immunoSEQ multiplex PCR. Of 2 million or so clones in the sample, over 85% are singletons; the top ten hold roughly 1.1%. V shed 6 bases and J shed 2 bases, with 14 bases lying between them. The germline V gene encodes CDR1 ENHRY and CDR2 SYGVKD. CDR3 length equals 15 residues. Worth noting for this clone: The antigen is undetermined.

The sample consisted of naive CD8+ T cells sorted from blood. The chain uses TRBV10-3 and TRBJ2-1, with no clear D. This TCR came from a man aged 18 to 30 in good health. This CDR3 reads CAIRTDLTTYNEQFF. The DNA for the CDR3 is TGTGCCATCAGAACCGACTTAACTACCTACAATGAGCAGTTCTTC.